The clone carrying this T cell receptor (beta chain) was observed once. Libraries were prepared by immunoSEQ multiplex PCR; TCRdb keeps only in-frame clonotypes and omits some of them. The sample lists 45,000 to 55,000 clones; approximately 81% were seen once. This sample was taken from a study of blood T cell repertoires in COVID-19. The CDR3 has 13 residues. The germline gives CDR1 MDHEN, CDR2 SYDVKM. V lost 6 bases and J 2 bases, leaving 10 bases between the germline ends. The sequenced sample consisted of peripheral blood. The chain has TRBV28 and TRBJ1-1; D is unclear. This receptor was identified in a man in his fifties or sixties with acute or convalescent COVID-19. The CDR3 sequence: CASSQQLNTEAFF. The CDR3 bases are TGTGCCAGCAGCCAACAGCTAAACACTGAAGCTTTCTTT. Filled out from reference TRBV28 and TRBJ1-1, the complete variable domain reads DVKVTQSSRYLVKRTGEKVFLECVQDMDHENMFWYRQDPGLGLRLIYFSYDVKMKEKGDIPEGYSVSREKKERFSLILESASTNQTSMYLCASSQQLNTEAFFGQGTRLTVV.